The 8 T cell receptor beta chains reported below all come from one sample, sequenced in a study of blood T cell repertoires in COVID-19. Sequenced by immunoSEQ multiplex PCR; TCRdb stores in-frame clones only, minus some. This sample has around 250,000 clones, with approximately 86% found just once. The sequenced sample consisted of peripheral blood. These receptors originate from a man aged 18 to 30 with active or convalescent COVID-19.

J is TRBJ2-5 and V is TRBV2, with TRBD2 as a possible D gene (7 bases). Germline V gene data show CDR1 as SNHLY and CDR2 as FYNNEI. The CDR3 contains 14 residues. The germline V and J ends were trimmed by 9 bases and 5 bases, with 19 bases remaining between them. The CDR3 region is CASQKEGGTETQYF. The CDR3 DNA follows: TGTGCCAGTCAGAAGGAGGGGGGGACGGAGACCCAGTACTTC.

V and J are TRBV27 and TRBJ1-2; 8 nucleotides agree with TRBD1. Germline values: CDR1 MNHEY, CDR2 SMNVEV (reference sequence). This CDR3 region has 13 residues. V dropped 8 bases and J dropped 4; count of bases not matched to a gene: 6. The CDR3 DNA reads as TGTGCCAGCGGCCCAGGGACAGGCTATGGCTACACCTTC. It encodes CASGPGTGYGYTF.

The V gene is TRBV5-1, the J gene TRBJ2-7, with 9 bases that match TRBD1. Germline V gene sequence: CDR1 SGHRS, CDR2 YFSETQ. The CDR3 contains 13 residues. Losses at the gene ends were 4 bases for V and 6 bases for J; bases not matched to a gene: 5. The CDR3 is CASSTQGAAEQYF. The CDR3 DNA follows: TGCGCCAGCAGCACACAGGGGGCGGCCGAGCAGTACTTC.

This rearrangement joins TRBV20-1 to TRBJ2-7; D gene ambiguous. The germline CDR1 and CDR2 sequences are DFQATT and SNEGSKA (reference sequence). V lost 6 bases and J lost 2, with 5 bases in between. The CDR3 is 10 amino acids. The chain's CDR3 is CSARAYEQYF. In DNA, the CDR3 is TGCAGTGCCCGCGCCTACGAGCAGTACTTC.

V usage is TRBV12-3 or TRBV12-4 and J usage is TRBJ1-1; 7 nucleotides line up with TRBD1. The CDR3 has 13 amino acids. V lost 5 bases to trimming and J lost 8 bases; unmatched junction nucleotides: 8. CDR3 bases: TGTGCCAGCAGTCAAGAAGCAGGGGGGGAAGCTTTCTTT. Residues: CASSQEAGGEAFF.

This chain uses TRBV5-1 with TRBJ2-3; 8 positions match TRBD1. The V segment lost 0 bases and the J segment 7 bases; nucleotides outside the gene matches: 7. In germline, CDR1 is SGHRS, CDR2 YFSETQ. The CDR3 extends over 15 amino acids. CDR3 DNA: TGCGCCAGCAGCTTGGCCGGACAGGGAGACAATACGCAGTATTTT. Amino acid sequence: CASSLAGQGDNTQYF.

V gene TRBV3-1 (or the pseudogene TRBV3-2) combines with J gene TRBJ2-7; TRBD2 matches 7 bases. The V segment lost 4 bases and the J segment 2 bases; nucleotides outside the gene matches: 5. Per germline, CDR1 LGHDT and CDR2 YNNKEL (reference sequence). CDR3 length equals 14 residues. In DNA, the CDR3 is TGTGCCAGCAGCCGTGGGGGGGTTGCCTACGAGCAGTACTTC. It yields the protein CASSRGGVAYEQYF.

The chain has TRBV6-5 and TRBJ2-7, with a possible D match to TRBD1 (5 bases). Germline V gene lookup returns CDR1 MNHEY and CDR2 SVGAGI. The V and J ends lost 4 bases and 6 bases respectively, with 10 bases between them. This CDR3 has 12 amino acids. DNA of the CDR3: TGTGCCAGCAGTTCATCAGGGCCCGAGCAGTACTTC. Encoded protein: CASSSSGPEQYF.